This TCR beta chain came from a study of blood T cell repertoires in COVID-19. Study information: Sites across the United States, Italy and Spain contributed samples from acute and convalescent COVID-19.

CDR1 and CDR2 from the germline V gene are ENHRY and SYGVKD. With V trimmed by 10 bases and J by 4 bases, 7 bases remained unmatched. This CDR3 has 13 residues. Clones were read by immunoSEQ multiplex PCR, and TCRdb kept only the in-frame ones, dropping some. Here the sample spans 200,000 or so clones, about 80% being singletons. The study drew participants aged about 18 to 90 years from about two dozen US areas. V is TRBV10-3 and J is TRBJ2-7; TRBD1 aligns across 10 bases. The sample consisted of PBMCs or T cells enriched from blood (not recorded which). The receptor was isolated from a man in his sixties who had recovered from COVID-19. The CDR3 here is CATTDRGLYEQYF. The CDR3 coding sequence is TGTGCCACCACCGACAGGGGGCTATACGAGCAGTACTTC.